The present T cell receptor beta chain was sequenced within a study of control samples from healthy donors and cancer patients. With 5 bases clipped from V and 6 bases from J, the junction kept 5 bases outside the gene matches. Germline lookup yields CDR1 LGHNT and CDR2 FRNRAP. CDR3 length equals 14 residues. TCRdb keeps only in-frame clones here, not all; method: immunoSEQ multiplex PCR. The sample has about 120,000 clones; approximately 92% are singletons. This clonotype was obtained from a man older than 75 with head and neck cancer. The chain carries TRBV12-5 and TRBJ2-1; the match to TRBD1 covers 9 bases. The sample taken for sequencing was PBMCs. CDR3 loop: CASGLQGALNEQFF. Written as DNA, the CDR3 is TGTGCTAGTGGTCTACAGGGGGCACTCAATGAGCAGTTCTTC.